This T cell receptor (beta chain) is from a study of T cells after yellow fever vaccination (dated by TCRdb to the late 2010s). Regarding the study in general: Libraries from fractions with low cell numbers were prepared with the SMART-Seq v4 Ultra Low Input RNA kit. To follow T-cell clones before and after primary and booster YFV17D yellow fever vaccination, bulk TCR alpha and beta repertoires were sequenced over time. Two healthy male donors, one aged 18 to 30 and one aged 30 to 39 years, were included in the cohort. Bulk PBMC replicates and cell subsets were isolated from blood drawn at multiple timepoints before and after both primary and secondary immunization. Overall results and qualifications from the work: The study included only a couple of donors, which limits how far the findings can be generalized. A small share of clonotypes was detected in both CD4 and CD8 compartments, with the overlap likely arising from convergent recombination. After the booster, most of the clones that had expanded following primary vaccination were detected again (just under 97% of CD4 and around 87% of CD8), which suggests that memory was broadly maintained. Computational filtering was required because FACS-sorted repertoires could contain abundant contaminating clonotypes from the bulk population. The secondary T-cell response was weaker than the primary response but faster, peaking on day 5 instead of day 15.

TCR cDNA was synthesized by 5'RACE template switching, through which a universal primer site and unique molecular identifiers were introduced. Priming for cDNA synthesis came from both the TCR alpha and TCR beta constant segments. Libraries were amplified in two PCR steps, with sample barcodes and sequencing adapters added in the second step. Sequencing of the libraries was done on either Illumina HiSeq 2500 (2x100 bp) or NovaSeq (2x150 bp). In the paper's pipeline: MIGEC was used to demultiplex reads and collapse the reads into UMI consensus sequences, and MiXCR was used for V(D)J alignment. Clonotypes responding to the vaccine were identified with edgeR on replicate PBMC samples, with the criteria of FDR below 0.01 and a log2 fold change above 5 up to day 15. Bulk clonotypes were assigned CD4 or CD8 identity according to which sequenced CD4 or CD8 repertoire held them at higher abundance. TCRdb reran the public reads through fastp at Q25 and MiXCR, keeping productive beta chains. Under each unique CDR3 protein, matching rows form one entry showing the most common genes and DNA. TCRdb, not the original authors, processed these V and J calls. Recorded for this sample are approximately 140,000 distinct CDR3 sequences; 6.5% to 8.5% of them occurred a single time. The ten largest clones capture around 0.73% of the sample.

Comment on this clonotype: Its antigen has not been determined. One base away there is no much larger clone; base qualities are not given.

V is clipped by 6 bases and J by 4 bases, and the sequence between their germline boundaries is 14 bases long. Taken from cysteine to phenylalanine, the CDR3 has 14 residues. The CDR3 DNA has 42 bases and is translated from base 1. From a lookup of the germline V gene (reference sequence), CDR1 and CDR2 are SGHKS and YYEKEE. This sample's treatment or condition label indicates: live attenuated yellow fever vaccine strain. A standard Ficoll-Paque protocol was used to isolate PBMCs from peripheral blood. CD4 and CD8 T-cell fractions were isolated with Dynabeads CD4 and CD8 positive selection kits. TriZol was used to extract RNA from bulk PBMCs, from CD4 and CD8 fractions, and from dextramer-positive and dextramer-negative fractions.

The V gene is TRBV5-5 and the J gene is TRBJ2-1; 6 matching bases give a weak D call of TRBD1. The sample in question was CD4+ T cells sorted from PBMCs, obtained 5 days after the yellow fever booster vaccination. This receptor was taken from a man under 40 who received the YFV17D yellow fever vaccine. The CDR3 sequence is CASKGTQRYNEQFF. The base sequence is TGTGCCAGCAAGGGGACACAACGATACAATGAGCAGTTCTTC.